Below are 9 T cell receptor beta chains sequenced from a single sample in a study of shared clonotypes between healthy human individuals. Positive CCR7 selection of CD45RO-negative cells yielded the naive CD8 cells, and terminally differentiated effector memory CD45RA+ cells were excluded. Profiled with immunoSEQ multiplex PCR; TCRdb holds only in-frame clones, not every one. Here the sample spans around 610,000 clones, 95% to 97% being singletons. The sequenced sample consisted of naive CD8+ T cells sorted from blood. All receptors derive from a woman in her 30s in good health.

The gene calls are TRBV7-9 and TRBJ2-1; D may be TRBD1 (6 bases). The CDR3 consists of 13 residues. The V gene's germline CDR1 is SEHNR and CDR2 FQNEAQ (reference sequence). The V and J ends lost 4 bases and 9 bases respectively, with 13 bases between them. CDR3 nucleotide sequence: TGTGCCAGCAGCTCGACAGGTTATCCTGAGCAGTTCTTC. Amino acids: CASSSTGYPEQFF.

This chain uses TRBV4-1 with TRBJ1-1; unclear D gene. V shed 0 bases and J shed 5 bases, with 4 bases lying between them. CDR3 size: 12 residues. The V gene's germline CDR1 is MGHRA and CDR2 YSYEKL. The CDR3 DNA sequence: TGCGCCAGCAGCCAAGATAAGACTGAAGCTTTCTTT. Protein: CASSQDKTEAFF.

In DNA, the CDR3 is TGTGCCAGCCCTACCCTTGAAGGGAGGGGCAATGAGCAGTTCTTC. Protein product: CASPTLEGRGNEQFF. The chain recombines TRBV5-4 with TRBJ2-1, with 7 bases matching TRBD2. V lost 7 bases and J lost 6; bases outside the gene matches: 13. This CDR3 is 15 amino acids long. Germline V lookup: CDR1 SGHNT, CDR2 YYREEE (reference sequence).

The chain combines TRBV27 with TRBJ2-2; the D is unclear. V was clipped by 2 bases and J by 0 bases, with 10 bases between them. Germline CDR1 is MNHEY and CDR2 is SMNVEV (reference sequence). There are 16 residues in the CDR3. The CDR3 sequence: CASSLVQTPNTGELFF. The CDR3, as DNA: TGTGCCAGCAGTTTAGTACAGACCCCGAACACCGGGGAGCTGTTTTTT.

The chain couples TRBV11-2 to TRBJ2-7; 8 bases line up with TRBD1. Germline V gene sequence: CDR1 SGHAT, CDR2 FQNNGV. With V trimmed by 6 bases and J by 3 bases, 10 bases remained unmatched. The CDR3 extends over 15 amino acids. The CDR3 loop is CASSTDRAGGYEQYF. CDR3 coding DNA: TGTGCCAGCAGTACGGACAGGGCGGGCGGCTACGAGCAGTACTTC.

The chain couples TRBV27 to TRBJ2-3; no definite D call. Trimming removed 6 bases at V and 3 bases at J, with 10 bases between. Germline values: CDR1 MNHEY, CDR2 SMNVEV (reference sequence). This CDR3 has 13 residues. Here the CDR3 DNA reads TGTGCCAGCAGGGTCTCCCTGACAGATACGCAGTATTTT. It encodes CASRVSLTDTQYF.

The CDR3 DNA is TGCGCCAGCAGCCAGGGACAGGGATCTAATGAAAAACTGTTTTTT. This encodes CASSQGQGSNEKLFF. This chain connects TRBV4-1 to TRBJ1-4; 9 bases are a match to TRBD1. Germline V CDR1 and CDR2: MGHRA, YSYEKL. There are 15 residues in the CDR3. With 3 bases clipped from V and 3 bases from J, the junction kept 2 bases outside the gene matches.

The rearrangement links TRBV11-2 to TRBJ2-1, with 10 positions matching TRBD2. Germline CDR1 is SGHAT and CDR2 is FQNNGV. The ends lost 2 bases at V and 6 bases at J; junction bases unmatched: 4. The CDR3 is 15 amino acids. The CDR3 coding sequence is TGTGCCAGCAGCTTATTAGCGGGAGGTCCCAATGAGCAGTTCTTC. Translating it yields CASSLLAGGPNEQFF.

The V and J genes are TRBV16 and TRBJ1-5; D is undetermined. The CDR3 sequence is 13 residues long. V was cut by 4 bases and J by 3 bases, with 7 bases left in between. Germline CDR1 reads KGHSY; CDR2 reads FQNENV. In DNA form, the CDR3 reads TGTGCCAGCAGCCCCGGGCCCAATCAGCCCCAGCATTTT. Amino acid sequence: CASSPGPNQPQHF.